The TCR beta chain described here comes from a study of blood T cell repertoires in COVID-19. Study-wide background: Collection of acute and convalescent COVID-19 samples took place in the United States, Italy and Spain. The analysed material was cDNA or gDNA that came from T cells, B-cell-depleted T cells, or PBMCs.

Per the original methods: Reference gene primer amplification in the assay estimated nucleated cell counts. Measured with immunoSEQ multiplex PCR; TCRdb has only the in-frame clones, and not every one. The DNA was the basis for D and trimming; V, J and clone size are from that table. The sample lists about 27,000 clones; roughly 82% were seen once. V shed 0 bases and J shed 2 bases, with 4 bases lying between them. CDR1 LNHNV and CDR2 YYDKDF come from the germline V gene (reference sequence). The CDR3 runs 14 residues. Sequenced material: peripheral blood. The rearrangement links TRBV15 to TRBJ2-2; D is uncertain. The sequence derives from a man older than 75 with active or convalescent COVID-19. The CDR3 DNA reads TGTGCCACCAGCAGAGACAGAAACACCGGGGAGCTGTTTTTT. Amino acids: CATSRDRNTGELFF. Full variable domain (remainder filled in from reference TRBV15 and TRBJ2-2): DAMVIQNPRYQVTQFGKPVTLSCSQTLNHNVMYWYQQKSSQAPKLLFHYYDKDFNNEADTPDNFQSRRPNTSFCFLDIRSPGLGDTAMYLCATSRDRNTGELFFGEGSRLTVL.